Below, one T cell receptor beta chain is given with its context. Healthy Russian Caucasian donors spanned ages 6 to 90 years. Deletions cut 2 bases from V and 3 bases from J, with 14 bases between. CDR3 length: 15 amino acids. Germline V lookup: CDR1 MGHRA, CDR2 YSYEKL. This sample is drawn from a study of blood T cells in healthy people across ages. Sample-barcoded 5' priming and a J-beta primer mix drove a second PCR of roughly 6 to 12 cycles. Each CDR3 protein gets one entry after TCRdb re-called the 5' RACE reads with MiXCR. The table records around 970,000 distinct CDR3 sequences, approximately 50% of them present only once.

The source of this sequence is a woman aged 55 to 70 in good health. The chain uses TRBV4-1 and TRBJ2-7; D possibly corresponds to TRBD2 (5 bases). Sequenced: blood. The CDR3 DNA sequence: TGCGCCAGCAGCCAATATGACTACAACCACTACGAGCAGTACTTC. The encoded protein is CASSQYDYNHYEQYF.